The sequence of this T cell receptor (beta chain) was determined in a study of blood T cell repertoires in COVID-19. CDR3 length: 14 amino acids. Germline CDR1 reads LNHDA; CDR2 reads SQIVND (reference sequence). Trimming removed 5 bases from V and 6 bases from J, with 16 bases in between. Profiled with immunoSEQ multiplex PCR; TCRdb holds only in-frame clones, not every one. The table records roughly 380,000 clones, about 89% of them present only once. The rearrangement joins TRBV19 to TRBJ1-1; possible D gene TRBD1, 6 bases. This receptor was obtained from a woman aged 40 to 50 with COVID-19, enrolled during active disease. Sequenced material: peripheral blood. Here the CDR3 reads CASSALKQGSEAFF. The CDR3 bases are TGTGCCAGTAGTGCCTTGAAACAGGGATCTGAAGCTTTCTTT.